Listed below are T cell receptor beta chains from one sample, sequenced in a study of B cell selection in AIRE deficiency. Clones were sequenced by immunoSEQ multiplex PCR, and TCRdb holds only the in-frame ones, with some missing. The top ten clones hold roughly 2% of a sample with tens of thousands of clones, approximately 94% of them seen once. Input material: Tregs sorted from PBMCs. The receptors originated from a human donor with AIRE deficiency. The CDR3 runs from the conserved cysteine through the conserved F or W. The order of the fields is CDR3 DNA, CDR3 protein, V gene, J gene, clone size, D gene. D genes are given only for firm matches. Clone size appears in some rows only: once, few, many, or a class for an expanded clone.

DNA: TGTGCCAGCGGAGGTATAGCGTCGTCGGAGACCCAGTACTTC
CDR3: CASGGIASSETQYF
V: TRBV19
J: TRBJ2-5
size: NA
D: NA

DNA: TGTGCCAGCAGTGAACATGGTAGCCGGGGGGCGGAGACCCAGTACTTC
CDR3: CASSEHGSRGAETQYF
V: TRBV6-1
J: TRBJ2-5
size: NA
D: NA

DNA: TGTGCCAGCAGTGGCTCGGGGTGGAGGGACATTCAGTACTTC
CDR3: CASSGSGWRDIQYF
V: TRBV2
J: TRBJ2-4
size: NA
D: NA

DNA: TGTGCCAGCAGCCCAACAGGGGCCAATGAGCAGTTCTTC
CDR3: CASSPTGANEQFF
V: TRBV5-6
J: TRBJ2-1
size: once
D: TRBD1

DNA: TGTGCCAGCAGTTATCTGGGAGGATTTTCGGCTGAGCAGTTCTTC
CDR3: CASSYLGGFSAEQFF
V: TRBV6-5
J: TRBJ2-1
size: NA
D: NA

DNA: TGCGCCAGCAGCCCCGGGACAGGGATAGACTACGAGCAGTACTTC
CDR3: CASSPGTGIDYEQYF
V: TRBV5-1
J: TRBJ2-7
size: NA
D: TRBD1

DNA: TGTGCCATATCAAGCTACAATGAGCAGTTCTTC
CDR3: CAISSYNEQFF
V: TRBV30
J: TRBJ2-1
size: NA
D: NA

DNA: TGTGCCAGCAGCCGCTTAAATCCCCAGGGGAATAACTATGGCTACACCTTC
CDR3: CASSRLNPQGNNYGYTF
V: TRBV7-8
J: TRBJ1-2
size: once
D: NA

DNA: TGTGCCTGGACCGATGACCCGGGGGGCTACGAGCAGTACTTC
CDR3: CAWTDDPGGYEQYF
V: TRBV30
J: TRBJ2-7
size: NA
D: TRBD2

DNA: TGTGCCAGCAAGGACAGGGGCGACTATAATTCACCCCTCCACTTT
CDR3: CASKDRGDYNSPLHF
V: TRBV7-9
J: TRBJ1-6
size: NA
D: TRBD1

DNA: TGTGCCAGCAGTTCCGACAGGGGGATTGGACCCCAGCATTTT
CDR3: CASSSDRGIGPQHF
V: TRBV6-5
J: TRBJ1-5
size: NA
D: TRBD1

DNA: TGTGCCAGCAGTTACCCCTTTTCAGAAGCTTTCTTT
CDR3: CASSYPFSEAFF
V: TRBV6-5
J: TRBJ1-1
size: NA
D: NA

DNA: TGTGCCAGCAGCTTTATGGGGATTGAGCAGTTCTTC
CDR3: CASSFMGIEQFF
V: TRBV11-2
J: TRBJ2-1
size: NA
D: NA